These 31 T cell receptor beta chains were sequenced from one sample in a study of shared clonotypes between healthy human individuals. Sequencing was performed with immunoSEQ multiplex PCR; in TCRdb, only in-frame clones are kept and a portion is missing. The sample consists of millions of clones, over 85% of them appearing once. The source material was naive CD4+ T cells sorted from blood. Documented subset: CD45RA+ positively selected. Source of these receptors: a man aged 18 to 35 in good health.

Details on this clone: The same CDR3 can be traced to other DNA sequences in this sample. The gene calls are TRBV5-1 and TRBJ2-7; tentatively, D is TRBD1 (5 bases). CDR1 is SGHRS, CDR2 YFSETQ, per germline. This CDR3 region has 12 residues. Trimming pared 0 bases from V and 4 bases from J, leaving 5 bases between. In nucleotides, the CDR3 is TGCGCCAGCAGCTTGGAGGGGTACGAGCAGTACTTC. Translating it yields CASSLEGYEQYF.

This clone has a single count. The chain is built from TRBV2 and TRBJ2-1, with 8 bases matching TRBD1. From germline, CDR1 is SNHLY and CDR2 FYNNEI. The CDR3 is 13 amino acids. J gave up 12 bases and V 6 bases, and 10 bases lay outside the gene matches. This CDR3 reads CASRAKQGVRQFF. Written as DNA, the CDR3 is TGTGCCAGCAGAGCTAAACAGGGGGTGCGGCAGTTCTTC.

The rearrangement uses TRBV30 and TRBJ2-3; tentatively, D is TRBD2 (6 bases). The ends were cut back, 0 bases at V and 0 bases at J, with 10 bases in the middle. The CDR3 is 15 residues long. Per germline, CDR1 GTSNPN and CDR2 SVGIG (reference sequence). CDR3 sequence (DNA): TGTGCCTGGAGTGTATTTGCGGGAAGCACAGATACGCAGTATTTT. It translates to CAWSVFAGSTDTQYF.

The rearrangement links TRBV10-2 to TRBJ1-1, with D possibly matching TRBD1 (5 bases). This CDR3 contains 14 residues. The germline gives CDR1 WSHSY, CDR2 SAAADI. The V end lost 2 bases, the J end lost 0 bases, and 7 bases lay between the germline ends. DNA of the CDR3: TGCGCCAGCAGTGAGACAGGCATGAACACTGAAGCTTTCTTT. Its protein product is CASSETGMNTEAFF.

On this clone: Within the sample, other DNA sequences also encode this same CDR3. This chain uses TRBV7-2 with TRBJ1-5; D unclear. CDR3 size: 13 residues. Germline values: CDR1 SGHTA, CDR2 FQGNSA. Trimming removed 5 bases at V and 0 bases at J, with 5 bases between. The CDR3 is CASSAYSNQPQHF. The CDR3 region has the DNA TGTGCCAGCAGCGCCTATAGCAATCAGCCCCAGCATTTT.

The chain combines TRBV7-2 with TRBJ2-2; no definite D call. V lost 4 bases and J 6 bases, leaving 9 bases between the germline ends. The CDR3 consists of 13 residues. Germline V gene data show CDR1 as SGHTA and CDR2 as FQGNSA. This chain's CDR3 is CASSSRRAGELFF. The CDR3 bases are TGTGCCAGCAGCTCCCGACGTGCCGGGGAGCTGTTTTTT.

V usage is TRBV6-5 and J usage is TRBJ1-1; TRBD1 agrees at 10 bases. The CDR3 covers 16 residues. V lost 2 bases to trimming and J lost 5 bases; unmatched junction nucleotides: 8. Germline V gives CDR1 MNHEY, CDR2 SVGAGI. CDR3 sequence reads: CASSYESGQGVTEAFF. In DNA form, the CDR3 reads TGTGCCAGCAGTTACGAAAGCGGACAGGGGGTGACTGAAGCTTTCTTT.

CDR3 sequence reads: CASSLEGLNIKTQYF. CDR3 sequence (DNA): TGTGCCAGCAGCTTGGAGGGACTAAACATCAAGACCCAGTACTTC. The chain is built from TRBV5-4 and TRBJ2-5; TRBD2 matches at 7 bases. Germline CDR1 and CDR2: SGHNT and YYREEE (reference sequence). V trimming: 0 bases; J trimming: 6 bases; junction bases outside the gene matches: 8. CDR3 length: 15 residues.

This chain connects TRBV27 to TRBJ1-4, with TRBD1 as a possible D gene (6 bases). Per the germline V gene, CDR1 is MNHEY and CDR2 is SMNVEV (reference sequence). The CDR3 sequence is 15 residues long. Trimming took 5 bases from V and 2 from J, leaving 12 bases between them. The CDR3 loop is CASSPRGGTNEKLFF. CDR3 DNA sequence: TGTGCCAGCAGTCCAAGGGGGGGCACTAATGAAAAACTGTTTTTT.

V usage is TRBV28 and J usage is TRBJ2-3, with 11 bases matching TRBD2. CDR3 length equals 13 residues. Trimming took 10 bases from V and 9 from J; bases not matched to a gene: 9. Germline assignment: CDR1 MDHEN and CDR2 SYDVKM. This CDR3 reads CAISGGATDTQYF. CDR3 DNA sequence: TGTGCCATTAGCGGGGGGGCCACGGACACGCAGTATTTT.

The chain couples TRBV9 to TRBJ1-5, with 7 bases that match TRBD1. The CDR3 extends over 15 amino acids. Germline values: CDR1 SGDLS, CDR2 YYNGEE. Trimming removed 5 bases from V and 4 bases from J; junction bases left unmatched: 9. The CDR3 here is CASSREGQLNQPQHF. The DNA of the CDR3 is TGTGCCAGCAGTAGGGAGGGACAGTTAAATCAGCCCCAGCATTTT.

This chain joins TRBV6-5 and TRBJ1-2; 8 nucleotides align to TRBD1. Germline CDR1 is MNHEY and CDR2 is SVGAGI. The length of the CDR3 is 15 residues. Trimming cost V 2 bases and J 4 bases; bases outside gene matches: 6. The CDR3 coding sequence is TGTGCCAGCAGTTACCGGATAGACAGGGGCTATGGCTACACCTTC. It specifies CASSYRIDRGYGYTF.

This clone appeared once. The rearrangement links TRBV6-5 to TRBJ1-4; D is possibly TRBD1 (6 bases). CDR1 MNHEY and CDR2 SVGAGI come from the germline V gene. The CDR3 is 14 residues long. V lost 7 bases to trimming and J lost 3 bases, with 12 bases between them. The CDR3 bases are TGTGCCAGCACCCCGCGGGGGCCTAATGAAAAACTGTTTTTT. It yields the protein CASTPRGPNEKLFF.

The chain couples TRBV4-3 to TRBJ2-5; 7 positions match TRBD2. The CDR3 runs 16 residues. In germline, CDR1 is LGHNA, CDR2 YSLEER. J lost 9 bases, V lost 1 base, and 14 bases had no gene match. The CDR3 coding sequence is TGCGCCAGCAGCCAAGGGACTAGTGGCGAGATGGGGGCCCAGTACTTC. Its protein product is CASSQGTSGEMGAQYF.

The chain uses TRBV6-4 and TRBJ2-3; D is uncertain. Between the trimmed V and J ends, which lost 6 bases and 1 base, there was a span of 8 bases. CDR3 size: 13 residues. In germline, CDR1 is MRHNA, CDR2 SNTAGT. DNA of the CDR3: TGTGCCAGCAGAGACGTAGGCACAGATACGCAGTATTTT. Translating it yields CASRDVGTDTQYF.

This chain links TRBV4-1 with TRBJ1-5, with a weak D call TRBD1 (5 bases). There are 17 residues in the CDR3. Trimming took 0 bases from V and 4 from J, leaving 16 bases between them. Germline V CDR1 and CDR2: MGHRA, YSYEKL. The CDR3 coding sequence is TGCGCCAGCAGCCAAGACAGGGAAATTCTGTCTAATCAGCCCCAGCATTTT. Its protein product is CASSQDREILSNQPQHF.

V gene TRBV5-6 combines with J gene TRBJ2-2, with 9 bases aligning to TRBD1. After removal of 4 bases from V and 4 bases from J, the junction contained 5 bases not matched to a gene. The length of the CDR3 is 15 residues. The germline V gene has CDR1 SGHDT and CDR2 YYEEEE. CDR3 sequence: CASSADRGSTGELFF. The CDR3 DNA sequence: TGTGCCAGCAGCGCGGACAGGGGCTCCACCGGGGAGCTGTTTTTT.

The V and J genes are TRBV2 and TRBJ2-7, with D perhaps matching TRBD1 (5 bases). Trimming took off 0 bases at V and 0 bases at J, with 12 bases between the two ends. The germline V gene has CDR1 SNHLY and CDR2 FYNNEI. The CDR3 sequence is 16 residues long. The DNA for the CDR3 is TGTGCCAGCAGTGAAGCCGAGACAGCGAACTCCTACGAGCAGTACTTC. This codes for CASSEAETANSYEQYF.

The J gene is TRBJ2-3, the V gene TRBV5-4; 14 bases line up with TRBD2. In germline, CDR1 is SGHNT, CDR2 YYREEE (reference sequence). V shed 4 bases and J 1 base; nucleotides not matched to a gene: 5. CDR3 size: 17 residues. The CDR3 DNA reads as TGTGCCAGCAGCCTGGGACTAGCGGGAGTGGGCACAGATACGCAGTATTTT. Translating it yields CASSLGLAGVGTDTQYF.

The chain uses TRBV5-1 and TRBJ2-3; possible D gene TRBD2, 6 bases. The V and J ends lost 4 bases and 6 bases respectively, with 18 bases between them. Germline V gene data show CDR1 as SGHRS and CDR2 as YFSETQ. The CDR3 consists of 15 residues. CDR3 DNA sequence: TGCGCCAGCAGCATCGGGACTGGGCTAGCGGATACGCAGTATTTT. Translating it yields CASSIGTGLADTQYF.

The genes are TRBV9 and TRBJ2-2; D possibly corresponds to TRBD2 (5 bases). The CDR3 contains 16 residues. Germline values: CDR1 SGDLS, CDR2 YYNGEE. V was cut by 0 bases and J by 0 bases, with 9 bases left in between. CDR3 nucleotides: TGTGCCAGCAGCGTAGCGGGGAGTCCGAACACCGGGGAGCTGTTTTTT. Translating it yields CASSVAGSPNTGELFF.

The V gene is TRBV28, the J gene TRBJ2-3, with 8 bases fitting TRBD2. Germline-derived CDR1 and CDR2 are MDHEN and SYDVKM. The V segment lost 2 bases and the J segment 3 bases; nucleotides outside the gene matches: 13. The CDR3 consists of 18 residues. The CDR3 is CASSLMGSGGTRTDTQYF. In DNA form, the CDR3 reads TGTGCCAGCAGTTTAATGGGGAGCGGGGGAACGCGAACAGATACGCAGTATTTT.

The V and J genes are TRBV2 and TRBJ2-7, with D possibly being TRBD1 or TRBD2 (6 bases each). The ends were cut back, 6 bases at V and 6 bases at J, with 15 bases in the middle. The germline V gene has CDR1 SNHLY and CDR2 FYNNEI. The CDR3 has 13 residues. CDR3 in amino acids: CASRGDGGGEQYF. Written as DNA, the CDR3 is TGTGCCAGCAGGGGGGACGGAGGGGGCGAGCAGTACTTC.

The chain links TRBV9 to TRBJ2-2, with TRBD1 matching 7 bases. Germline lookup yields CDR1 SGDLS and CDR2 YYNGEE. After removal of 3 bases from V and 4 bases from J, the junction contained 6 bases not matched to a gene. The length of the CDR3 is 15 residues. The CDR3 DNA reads TGTGCCAGCAGCGCTTCCGGGACAGTCACCGGGGAGCTGTTTTTT. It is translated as CASSASGTVTGELFF.

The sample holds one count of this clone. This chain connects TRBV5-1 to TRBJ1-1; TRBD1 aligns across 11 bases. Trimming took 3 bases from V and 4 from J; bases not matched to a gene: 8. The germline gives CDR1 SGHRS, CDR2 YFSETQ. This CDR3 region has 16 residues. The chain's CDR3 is CASSWSGTGGGTEAFF. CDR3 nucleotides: TGCGCCAGCAGCTGGTCCGGGACAGGGGGTGGCACTGAAGCTTTCTTT.

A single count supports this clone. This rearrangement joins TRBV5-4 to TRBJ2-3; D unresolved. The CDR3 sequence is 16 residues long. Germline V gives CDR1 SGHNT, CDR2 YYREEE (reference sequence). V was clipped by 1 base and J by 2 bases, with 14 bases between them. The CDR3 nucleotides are TGTGCCAGCAGCTTGCCTAACAAAAGGGACACAGATACGCAGTATTTT. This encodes CASSLPNKRDTDTQYF.

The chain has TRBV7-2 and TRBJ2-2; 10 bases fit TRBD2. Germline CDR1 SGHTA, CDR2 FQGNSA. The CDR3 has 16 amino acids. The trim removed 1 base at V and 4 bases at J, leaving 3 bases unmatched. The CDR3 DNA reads TGTGCCAGCAGCTTAGTGGCTAGCGGGAGCACCGGGGAGCTGTTTTTT. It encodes CASSLVASGSTGELFF.

The CDR3 here is CASSTTRGGQGPKTQYF. CDR3 nucleotides: TGTGCCAGTAGTACAACCCGCGGGGGCCAGGGTCCAAAGACCCAGTACTTC. The V call is TRBV19, the J call TRBJ2-5, with D possibly being TRBD2 (7 bases). Germline CDR1 and CDR2: LNHDA and SQIVND (reference sequence). CDR3 length equals 17 residues. The ends were cut back, 4 bases at V and 6 bases at J, with 24 bases in the middle.

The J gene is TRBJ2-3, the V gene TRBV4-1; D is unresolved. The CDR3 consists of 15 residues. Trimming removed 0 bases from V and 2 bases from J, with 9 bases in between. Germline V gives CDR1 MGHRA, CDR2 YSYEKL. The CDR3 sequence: CASSQDTFYTDTQYF. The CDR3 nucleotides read TGCGCCAGCAGCCAAGATACTTTTTACACAGATACGCAGTATTTT.

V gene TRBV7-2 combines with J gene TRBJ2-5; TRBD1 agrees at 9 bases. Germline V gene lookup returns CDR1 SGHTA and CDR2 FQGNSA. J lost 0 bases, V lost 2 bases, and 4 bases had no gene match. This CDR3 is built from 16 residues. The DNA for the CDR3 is TGTGCCAGCAGCTTAATCGGGGACAGGGACCAAGAGACCCAGTACTTC. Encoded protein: CASSLIGDRDQETQYF.

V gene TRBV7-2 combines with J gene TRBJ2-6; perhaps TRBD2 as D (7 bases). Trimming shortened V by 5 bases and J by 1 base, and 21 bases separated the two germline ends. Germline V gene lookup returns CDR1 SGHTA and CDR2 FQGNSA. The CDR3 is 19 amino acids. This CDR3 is CASSPGGGVIKSGANVLTF. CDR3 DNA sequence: TGTGCCAGCAGCCCTGGGGGGGGCGTTATTAAGTCTGGGGCCAACGTCCTGACTTTC. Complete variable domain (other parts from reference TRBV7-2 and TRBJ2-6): GAGVSQSPSNKVTEKGKDVELRCDPISGHTALYWYRQSLGQGLEFLIYFQGNSAPDKSGLPSDRFSAERTGGSVSTLTIQRTQQEDSAVYLCASSPGGGVIKSGANVLTFGAGSRLTVL.